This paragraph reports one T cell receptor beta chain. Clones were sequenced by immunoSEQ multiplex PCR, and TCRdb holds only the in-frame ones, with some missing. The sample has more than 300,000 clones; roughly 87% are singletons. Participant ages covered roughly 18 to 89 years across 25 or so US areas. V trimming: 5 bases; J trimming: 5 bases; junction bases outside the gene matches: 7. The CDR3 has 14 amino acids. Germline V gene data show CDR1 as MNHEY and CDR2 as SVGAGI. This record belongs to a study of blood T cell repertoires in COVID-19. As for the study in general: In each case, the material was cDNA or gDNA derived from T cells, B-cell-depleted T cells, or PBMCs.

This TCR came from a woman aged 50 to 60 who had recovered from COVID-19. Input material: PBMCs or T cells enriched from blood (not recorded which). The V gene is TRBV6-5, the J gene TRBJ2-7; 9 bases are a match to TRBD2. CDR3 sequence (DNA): TGTGCCAGCAGTCGACTAGCGGCGTATCACGAGCAGTACTTC. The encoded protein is CASSRLAAYHEQYF.